These 15 T cell receptor beta chains share one sample of origin, sequenced in a study of Ad26.COV2.S vaccination and SARS-CoV-2 variants (dated by TCRdb to 2020 to 2023). The treatment or condition label of this sample denotes: about 20 received Ad26.COV2.S at low or high dose, single or two shots; 5 received placebo; per-sample allocation not given. For vaccine and placebo recipients, the sequenced repertoires came from samples collected on day 63 after the first injection. Library preparation was by the immunoSEQ multiplex PCR assay. What TCRdb holds here is the immuneACCESS table cut down to in-frame rearrangements. Part of the clones is not present; checked against another copy, under half of the missing clones reflect an unresolved V gene, and the others are unexplained. Here the sample has 350,000 to 500,000 clones; approximately 92% occur a single time. The top ten clones comprise just over 2.5% of the sample.

Specimen: peripheral blood, collected in a trial of Ad26.COV2.S vaccine versus placebo. The receptors derive from a person aged 18-60 years who received the Ad26.COV2.S COVID-19 vaccine or a placebo.

The chain employs TRBV9 and TRBJ1-5; D gene uncertain. Trimming left V 0 bases short and J 7 bases short, with 11 bases between. Germline assignment: CDR1 SGDLS and CDR2 YYNGEE. This CDR3 has 14 residues. CDR3 in DNA: TGTGCCAGCAGCGTAGAGGGTGGAACGCAGCCCCAGCATTTT. It yields the protein CASSVEGGTQPQHF.

This chain links TRBV7-8 with TRBJ1-3; 9 nucleotides line up with TRBD1. The CDR3 consists of 17 residues. Germline assignment: CDR1 SGHVS and CDR2 FQNEAQ. Trimming at V came to 5 bases and at J to 4 bases, leaving 12 bases not matched to a gene. CDR3 nucleotide sequence: TGTGCCAGCAGCCCGCGGACAGGGGTAAAGGACGGAAACACCATATATTTT. Protein product: CASSPRTGVKDGNTIYF.

This chain links TRBV11-2 with TRBJ1-4; D ambiguous. This CDR3 has 15 residues. Germline values: CDR1 SGHAT, CDR2 FQNNGV. V was pared by 5 bases and J by 4 bases, with 14 bases between. The DNA of the CDR3 is TGTGCCAGCAGCAAAATGGGGAGCATTAATGAAAAACTGTTTTTT. It is translated as CASSKMGSINEKLFF. The variable domain in full, completed from reference TRBV11-2 and TRBJ1-4, reads EAGVAQSPRYKIIEKRQSVAFWCNPISGHATLYWYQQILGQGPKLLIQFQNNGVVDDSQLPKDRFSAERLKGVDSTLKIQPAKLEDSAVYLCASSKMGSINEKLFFGSGTQLSVL.

This sequence joins TRBV4-3 and TRBJ2-1; no reliable D call. V lost 2 bases and J lost 8, with 10 bases in between. Germline V CDR1 and CDR2: LGHNA, YSLEER. The CDR3 loop spans 13 amino acids. In DNA, the CDR3 is TGCGCCAGCAGCCAAACTCTGGGCCATGAGCAGTTCTTC. It specifies CASSQTLGHEQFF.

This chain uses TRBV2 with TRBJ1-1; possibly TRBD1 for D (5 bases). The CDR3 contains 12 residues. Per germline, CDR1 SNHLY and CDR2 FYNNEI. V was shortened by 6 bases and J by 11 bases, with 16 bases between the two germline ends. The chain's CDR3 is CASSPGGGVAFF. The DNA of the CDR3 is TGTGCCAGCAGCCCGGGCGGGGGTGTTGCTTTCTTT.

The chain carries TRBV28 and TRBJ1-6; D uncertain. The CDR3 spans 18 residues. Germline V gives CDR1 MDHEN, CDR2 SYDVKM. Deletions cut 3 bases from V and 4 bases from J, with 19 bases between. CDR3 DNA sequence: TGTGCCAGCAGTTTGTGGGTAGGAAATAGGGATTATAATTCACCCCTCCACTTT. The encoded protein is CASSLWVGNRDYNSPLHF.

This clone was seen just once. The gene calls are TRBV27 and TRBJ2-3; 7 nucleotides align to TRBD2. This CDR3 comprises 15 residues. Germline lookup yields CDR1 MNHEY and CDR2 SMNVEV (reference sequence). V dropped 1 base and J dropped 1; count of bases not matched to a gene: 2. CDR3 coding DNA: TGTGCCAGCAGTTTATACCTAGCGGGCACAGATACGCAGTATTTT. Its protein product is CASSLYLAGTDTQYF.

This clone was detected a few times. The CDR3 here is CASSLDRMNTEAFF. The CDR3, as DNA: TGTGCCAGCAGCTTAGACAGGATGAACACTGAAGCTTTCTTT. J is TRBJ1-1 and V is TRBV7-8; perhaps TRBD1 as D (5 bases). Trimming removed 1 base from V and 0 bases from J, with 6 bases in between. The V gene's germline CDR1 is SGHVS and CDR2 FQNEAQ. The CDR3 spans 14 residues.

This clone was picked up a small number of times. The chain uses TRBV5-1 and TRBJ2-7; 10 bases align to TRBD2. Germline values: CDR1 SGHRS, CDR2 YFSETQ. Unmatched junction bases numbered 6, after V lost 3 bases and J lost 3 bases. This CDR3 contains 15 residues. In nucleotides, the CDR3 is TGCGCCAGCAGCTGGGGCGCTAGCGGGGGCTACGAGCAGTACTTC. Translating it yields CASSWGASGGYEQYF.

This clone was detected only once. The chain joins TRBV6-5 to TRBJ2-1; tentatively, D is TRBD1 (6 bases). Between the trimmed V and J ends, which lost 6 bases and 8 bases, there was a span of 17 bases. Germline CDR1 MNHEY, CDR2 SVGAGI. The CDR3 extends over 14 amino acids. The CDR3 sequence is CASSPVRGGYEQFF. As DNA, the CDR3 is TGTGCCAGCAGCCCCGTCAGGGGCGGATATGAGCAGTTCTTC.

The chain combines TRBV11-2 with TRBJ2-7; 11 bases line up with TRBD2. The CDR3 totals 16 residues. The germline CDR1 and CDR2 sequences are SGHAT and FQNNGV. V shed 6 bases and J 5 bases; nucleotides not matched to a gene: 12. The CDR3 coding sequence is TGTGCCAGCAGATACACTAGCGGGAGACTCCGACACGAGCAGTACGTC. Amino acids: CASRYTSGRLRHEQYV.

The chain has TRBV30 and TRBJ2-4; perhaps TRBD1 as D (5 bases). The CDR3 consists of 14 residues. V lost 5 bases and J 0 bases, leaving 11 bases between the germline ends. CDR1 GTSNPN and CDR2 SVGIG come from the germline V gene (reference sequence). In DNA form, the CDR3 reads TGTGCCTGGGACCCAGGGATAGCCAAAAACATTCAGTACTTC. It yields the protein CAWDPGIAKNIQYF.

This chain connects TRBV5-4 to TRBJ1-5; 9 bases match TRBD1. The CDR3 extends over 15 amino acids. V was pared by 2 bases and J by 4 bases, with 4 bases of the junction left unmatched. Per the germline V gene, CDR1 is SGHNT and CDR2 is YYREEE (reference sequence). CDR3 loop: CASSFDRGGNQPQHF. CDR3 nucleotide sequence: TGTGCCAGCAGCTTCGACAGGGGGGGAAATCAGCCCCAGCATTTT. Drawing the rest from reference TRBV5-4 and TRBJ1-5, the complete variable domain is ETGVTQSPTHLIKTRGQQVTLRCSSQSGHNTVSWYQQALGQGPQFIFQYYREEENGRGNFPPRFSGLQFPNYSSELNVNALELDDSALYLCASSFDRGGNQPQHFGDGTRLSIL.

The V and J genes are TRBV27 and TRBJ2-5; D is unresolved. The V end was cut by 4 bases, the J end by 3 bases, with 15 bases between. Germline CDR1 and CDR2: MNHEY and SMNVEV (reference sequence). CDR3 length equals 15 residues. CDR3 nucleotide sequence: TGTGCCAGCAGTTCACCAACCCTAGGGAAAGAGACCCAGTACTTC. Amino acid sequence: CASSSPTLGKETQYF.

A single count supports this clone. This rearrangement joins TRBV4-3 to TRBJ1-5; maybe TRBD1 (6 bases). The CDR3 extends over 14 amino acids. The germline gives CDR1 LGHNA, CDR2 YSLEER. With 4 bases removed from V and 6 bases from J, the gap between germline ends came to 13 bases. CDR3: CASSLLQGGQPQHF. The CDR3 DNA reads as TGCGCCAGCAGCCTATTACAGGGAGGTCAGCCCCAGCATTTT.